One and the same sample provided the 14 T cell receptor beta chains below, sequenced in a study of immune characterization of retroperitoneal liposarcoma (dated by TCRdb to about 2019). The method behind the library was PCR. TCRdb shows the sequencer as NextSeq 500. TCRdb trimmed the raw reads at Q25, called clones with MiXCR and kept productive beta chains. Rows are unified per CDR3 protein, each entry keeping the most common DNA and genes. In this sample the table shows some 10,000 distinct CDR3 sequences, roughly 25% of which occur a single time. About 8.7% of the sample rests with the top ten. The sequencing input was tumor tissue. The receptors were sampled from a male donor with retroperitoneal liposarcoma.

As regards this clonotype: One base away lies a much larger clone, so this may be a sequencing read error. DNA for the CDR3: TGTGCCAGCAGCTTTGTAGTGCGGGGGGGCCGGGAGACCCAGTTCTTC. It encodes CASSFVVRGGRETQFF. This chain links TRBV11-2 with TRBJ2-1, with TRBD2 matching over 9 bases. The CDR3 loop spans 16 amino acids. Unmatched junction bases numbered 16, after V lost 3 bases and J lost 13 bases. Germline V lookup: CDR1 SGHAT, CDR2 FQNNGV.

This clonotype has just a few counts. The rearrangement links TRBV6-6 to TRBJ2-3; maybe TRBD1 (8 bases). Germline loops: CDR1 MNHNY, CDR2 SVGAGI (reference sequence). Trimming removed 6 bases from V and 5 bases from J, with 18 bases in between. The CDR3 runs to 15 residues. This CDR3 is CASSSSTGEGDTQYF. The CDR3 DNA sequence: TGTGCCAGCAGCTCCTCGACAGGGGAGGGAGATACGCAGTATTTT.

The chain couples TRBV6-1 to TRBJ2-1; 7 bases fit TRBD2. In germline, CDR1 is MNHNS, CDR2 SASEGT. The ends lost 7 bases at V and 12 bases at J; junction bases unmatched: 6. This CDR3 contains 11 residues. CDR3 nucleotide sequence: TGTGCCAGCACCAACGCGGGGGTGCAGTTCTTC. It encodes CASTNAGVQFF.

The CDR3 reads CATSDAYGRAPYNEQFF. The CDR3 DNA reads as TGTGCCACCAGTGATGCCTATGGCAGGGCACCCTACAATGAGCAGTTCTTC. The chain has TRBV24-1 and TRBJ2-1, with D tentatively TRBD1 (5 bases). The germline V and J ends were trimmed by 3 bases and 2 bases, with 16 bases remaining between them. CDR1 and CDR2 from the germline V gene are KGHDR and SFDVKD. The CDR3 totals 17 residues.

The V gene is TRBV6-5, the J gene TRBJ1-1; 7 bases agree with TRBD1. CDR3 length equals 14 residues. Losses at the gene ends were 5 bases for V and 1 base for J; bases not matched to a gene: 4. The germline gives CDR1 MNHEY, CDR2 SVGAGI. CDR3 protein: CASSAGTANTEAFF. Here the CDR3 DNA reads TGTGCCAGCAGTGCCGGGACAGCGAACACTGAAGCTTTCTTT.

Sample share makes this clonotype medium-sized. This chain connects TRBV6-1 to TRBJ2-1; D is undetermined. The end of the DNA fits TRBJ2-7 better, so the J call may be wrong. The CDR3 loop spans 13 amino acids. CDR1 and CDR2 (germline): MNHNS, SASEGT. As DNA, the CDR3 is TGTGCCAGCAGTGAGGGTCAGACCTACGAGCAGTACTTC. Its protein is CASSEGQTYEQYF.

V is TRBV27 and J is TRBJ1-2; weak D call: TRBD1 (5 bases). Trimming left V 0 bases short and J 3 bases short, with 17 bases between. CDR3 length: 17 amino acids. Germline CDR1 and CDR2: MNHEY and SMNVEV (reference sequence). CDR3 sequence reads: CASSLSGPTVKYYGYTF. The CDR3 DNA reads TGTGCCAGCAGTTTATCGGGTCCGACAGTCAAATACTATGGCTACACCTTC.

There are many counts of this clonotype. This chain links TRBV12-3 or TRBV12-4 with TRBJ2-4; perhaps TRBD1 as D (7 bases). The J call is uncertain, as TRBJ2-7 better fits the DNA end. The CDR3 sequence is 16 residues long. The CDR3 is CASRPGKAGGWFEQYF. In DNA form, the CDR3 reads TGTGCCAGCAGGCCGGGAAAGGCAGGGGGGTGGTTCGAGCAGTACTTC.

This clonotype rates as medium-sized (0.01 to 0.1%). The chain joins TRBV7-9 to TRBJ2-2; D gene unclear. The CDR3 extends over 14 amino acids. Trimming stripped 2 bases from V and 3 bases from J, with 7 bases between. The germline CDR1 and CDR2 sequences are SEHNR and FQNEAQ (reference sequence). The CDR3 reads CASSLTLDTGELFF. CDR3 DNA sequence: TGTGCCAGCAGCTTAACTTTGGACACCGGGGAGCTGTTTTTT.

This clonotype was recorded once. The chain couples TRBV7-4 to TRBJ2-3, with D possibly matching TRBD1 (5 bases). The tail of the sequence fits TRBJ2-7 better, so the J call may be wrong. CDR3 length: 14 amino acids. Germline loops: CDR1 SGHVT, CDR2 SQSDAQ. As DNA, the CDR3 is TGTGCCAGCAGCGACTGGGGCCCCTCCGATGAGCAGTACTTC. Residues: CASSDWGPSDEQYF.

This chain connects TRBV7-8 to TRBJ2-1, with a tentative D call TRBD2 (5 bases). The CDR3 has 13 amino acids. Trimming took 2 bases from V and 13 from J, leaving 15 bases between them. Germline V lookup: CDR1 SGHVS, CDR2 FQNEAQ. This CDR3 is CASSLTRENIQFF. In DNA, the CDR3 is TGTGCCAGCAGCTTAACCCGGGAAAACATTCAGTTCTTC.

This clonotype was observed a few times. The DNA for the CDR3 is TGCGCCACGGGACTAGTCCGGGAGACCCAGTACTTC. Residues: CATGLVRETQYF. The chain employs TRBV10-1 and TRBJ2-5; 8 nucleotides match TRBD2. CDR1 is WNHNN and CDR2 is SYGVQD in the germline V gene (reference sequence). The CDR3 has 12 residues. The V gene end was trimmed by 10 bases and the J gene end by 5 bases; junction bases not matched to a gene: 6.

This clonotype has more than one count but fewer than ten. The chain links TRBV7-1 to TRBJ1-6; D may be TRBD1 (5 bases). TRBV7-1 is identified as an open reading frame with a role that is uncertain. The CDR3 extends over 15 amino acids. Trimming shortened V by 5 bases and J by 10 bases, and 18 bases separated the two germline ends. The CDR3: CASSPELTGHSPLHF. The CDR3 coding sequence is TGTGCCAGCAGCCCAGAGCTGACGGGGCACTCACCCCTCCACTTT.

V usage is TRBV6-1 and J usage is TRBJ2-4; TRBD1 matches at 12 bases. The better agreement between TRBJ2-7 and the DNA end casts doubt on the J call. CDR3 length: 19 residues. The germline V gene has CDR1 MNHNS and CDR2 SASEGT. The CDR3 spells CASSTFGTGGGVGLYEQYF. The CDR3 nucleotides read TGTGCCAGCAGTACCTTCGGGACAGGGGGCGGCGTGGGCCTCTACGAGCAGTACTTC.